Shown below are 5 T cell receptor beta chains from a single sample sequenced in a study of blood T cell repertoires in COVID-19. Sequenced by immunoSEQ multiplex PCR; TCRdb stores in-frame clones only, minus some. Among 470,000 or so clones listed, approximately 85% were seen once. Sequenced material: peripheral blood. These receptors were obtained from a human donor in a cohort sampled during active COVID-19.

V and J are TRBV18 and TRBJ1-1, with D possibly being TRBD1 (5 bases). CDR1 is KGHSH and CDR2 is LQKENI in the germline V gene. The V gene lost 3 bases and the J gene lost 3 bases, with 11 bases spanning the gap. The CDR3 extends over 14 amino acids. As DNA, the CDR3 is TGTGCCAGCTCACCGGGGCCAGTGTACACTGAAGCTTTCTTT. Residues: CASSPGPVYTEAFF.

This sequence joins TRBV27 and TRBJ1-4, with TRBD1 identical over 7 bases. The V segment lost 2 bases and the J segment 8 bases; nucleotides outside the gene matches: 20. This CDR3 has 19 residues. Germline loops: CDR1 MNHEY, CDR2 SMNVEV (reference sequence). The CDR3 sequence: CASSLRFYGPGGQGEKLFF. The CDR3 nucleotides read TGTGCCAGCAGTTTAAGGTTTTACGGACCAGGGGGTCAAGGAGAAAAACTGTTTTTT.

CDR3 residues: CASSLGAESSYNSPLHF. CDR3 coding DNA: TGTGCCAGCAGCCTTGGCGCGGAGAGCTCCTATAATTCACCCCTCCACTTT. J is TRBJ1-6 and V is TRBV5-4; D is unclear. The CDR3 contains 17 residues. V was clipped by 4 bases and J by 0 bases, with 14 bases between them. The germline V gene has CDR1 SGHNT and CDR2 YYREEE (reference sequence).

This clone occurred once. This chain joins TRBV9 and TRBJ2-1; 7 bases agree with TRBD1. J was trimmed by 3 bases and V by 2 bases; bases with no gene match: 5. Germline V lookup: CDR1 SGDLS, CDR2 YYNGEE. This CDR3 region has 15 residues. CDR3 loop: CASSVTGTDYNEQFF. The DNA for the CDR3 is TGTGCCAGCAGCGTCACGGGGACAGACTACAATGAGCAGTTCTTC.

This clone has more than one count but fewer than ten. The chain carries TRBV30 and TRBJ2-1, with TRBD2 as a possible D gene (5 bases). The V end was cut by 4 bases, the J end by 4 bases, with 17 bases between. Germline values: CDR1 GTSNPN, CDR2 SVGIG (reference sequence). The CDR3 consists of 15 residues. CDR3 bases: TGTGCCTGGACCCCTCCGGACTTTCAGTACAATGAGCAGTTCTTC. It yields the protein CAWTPPDFQYNEQFF.